This T cell receptor beta chain was retrieved from a study of post-analysis software for immune sequencing data. Looking at the study overall: As for disease course, relapsing-remitting, secondary progressive and progressive-relapsing multiple sclerosis were all included.

A word on this clonotype: Its target is not known.

Whole-study results and caveats: Multiple sclerosis patients had significantly lower normalized Chao1 diversity than controls. Included in a set of roughly five TRBV segments more frequent in patients than controls were TRBV5-6, TRBV5-1 and TRBV20-1.

Libraries were made from TCR beta cDNA, and they carried unique molecular identifiers. From the PCR reads, TCRdb called clonotypes with MiXCR, one entry per CDR3 protein. This sample has about 540,000 distinct CDR3 sequences; around 34% occur once, and the top ten carry about 5.6%. The CDR3 contains 12 residues. Trimming stripped 5 bases from V and 5 bases from J, with 9 bases between. The germline CDR1 and CDR2 sequences are WNHNN and SYGVQD (reference sequence). Sequencing used blood. This receptor was taken from a girl aged 2-17 years with multiple sclerosis. The J gene is TRBJ2-5, the V gene TRBV10-1; D perhaps matches TRBD2 (5 bases). CDR3 residues: CASSTGSETQYF. As DNA, the CDR3 is TGCGCCAGCAGTACGGGATCGGAGACCCAGTACTTC.